Shown below are 25 T cell receptor beta chains from a single sample sequenced in a study of read filtering for tumor transcriptome and immune sequencing. This library used around 400 ng RNA and molecular barcoded adaptors spanning alpha/delta and beta/gamma chains. One entry per CDR3 protein, called by TCRdb with MiXCR from the reads. The sample includes around 140,000 distinct CDR3 sequences, roughly 13% of them seen just once. Sequencing used a population of CD138-negative cells sorted from bone marrow. The receptors here all came from a donor at least 40 years old with multiple myeloma.

This clonotype showed up many times. This chain joins TRBV20-1 and TRBJ2-7, with a possible D match to TRBD2 (5 bases). The V gene's germline CDR1 is DFQATT and CDR2 SNEGSKA (reference sequence). CDR3 length: 13 residues. V dropped 6 bases and J dropped 6 bases, with 18 bases sitting between them. The CDR3 sequence is CSAPMRGGGEQYF. CDR3 DNA sequence: TGCAGTGCCCCGATGCGCGGAGGCGGCGAGCAGTACTTC.

This clonotype was picked up a small number of times. Germline and junction disagree at one end, which may indicate a read error. V and J are TRBV7-9 and TRBJ2-2, with D possibly TRBD1 on 6 matching bases. Germline CDR1 and CDR2: SEHNR and FQNEAQ (reference sequence). The CDR3 consists of 16 residues. The CDR3 is CASSLLMGANAGELFF. The DNA of the CDR3 is TGTGCCAGCAGCTTACTCATGGGGGCGAACGCCGGGGAGCTGTTTTTT.

The sample holds many counts of this clonotype. The chain combines TRBV29-1 with TRBJ2-1; D not certain. Per the germline V gene, CDR1 is SQVTM and CDR2 is ANQGSEA. This CDR3 contains 12 residues. Trimming pared 3 bases from V and 6 bases from J, leaving 9 bases between. CDR3 sequence (DNA): TGCAGCGTTGAGTCTTCCCTCAATGAGCAGTTCTTC. Translation: CSVESSLNEQFF.

This clonotype was found a few times. The V and J genes are TRBV5-1 and TRBJ2-5, with 14 positions matching TRBD2. Trimming at V came to 4 bases and at J to 4 bases, leaving 6 bases not matched to a gene. The CDR3 has 16 residues. CDR1 and CDR2 from the germline V gene are SGHRS and YFSETQ. The CDR3: CASSLGTSGSGETQYF. CDR3 nucleotides: TGCGCCAGCAGCCTGGGGACTAGCGGGAGCGGAGAGACCCAGTACTTC. The full variable domain, rest sourced from reference TRBV5-1 and TRBJ2-5, is KAGVTQTPRYLIKTRGQQVTLSCSPISGHRSVSWYQQTPGQGLQFLFEYFSETQRNKGNFPGRFSGRQFSNSRSEMNVSTLELGDSALYLCASSLGTSGSGETQYFGPGTRLLVL.

The V gene is TRBV20-1, the J gene TRBJ1-5, with D possibly being TRBD1 (6 bases). Germline-derived CDR1 and CDR2 are DFQATT and SNEGSKA (reference sequence). This CDR3 has 15 amino acids. Trimming shortened V by 1 base and J by 3 bases, and 13 bases separated the two germline ends. The DNA of the CDR3 is TGCAGTGCTAGAGCCAGCAGGGGACTCAATCAGCCCCAGCATTTT. It codes for CSARASRGLNQPQHF.

This clonotype was detected many times. The chain joins TRBV5-6 to TRBJ2-1; tentative D call: TRBD2 (6 bases). The ends were cut back, 4 bases at V and 7 bases at J, with 6 bases in the middle. The CDR3 sequence is 11 residues long. From germline, CDR1 is SGHDT and CDR2 YYEEEE. In nucleotides, the CDR3 is TGTGCCAGCAGCGCGGGGAATGAGCAGTTCTTC. Encoded protein: CASSAGNEQFF.

This clonotype was observed at least ten times. The rearrangement joins TRBV19 to TRBJ1-5; TRBD1 is a possible D gene (5 bases). The CDR3 spans 16 residues. V was trimmed by 10 bases and J by 1 base, leaving 20 bases between them. Per germline, CDR1 LNHDA and CDR2 SQIVND (reference sequence). CDR3 bases: TGTGCCACCCGACTTAGGGGCGGGCGGAGCAATCAGCCCCAGCATTTT. This codes for CATRLRGGRSNQPQHF.

This clonotype has at least ten counts. The chain carries TRBV4-3 and TRBJ1-1; D unresolved. The V end was cut by 0 bases, the J end by 2 bases, with 4 bases between. CDR3 size: 13 residues. Germline V CDR1 and CDR2: LGHNA, YSLEER. The CDR3 DNA follows: TGCGCCAGCAGCCAAGAGACCAACACTGAAGCTTTCTTT. This sequence encodes CASSQETNTEAFF.

The chain is built from TRBV5-6 and TRBJ2-1; 9 bases map to TRBD2. CDR1 SGHDT and CDR2 YYEEEE come from the germline V gene. After removal of 3 bases from V and 7 bases from J, the junction contained 8 bases not matched to a gene. The CDR3 has 15 amino acids. CDR3 sequence: CASSSQAGGGNEQFF. DNA for the CDR3: TGTGCCAGCAGCTCACAAGCGGGAGGAGGTAATGAGCAGTTCTTC. Drawing the rest from reference TRBV5-6 and TRBJ2-1, the complete variable domain is DAGVTQSPTHLIKTRGQQVTLRCSPKSGHDTVSWYQQALGQGPQFIFQYYEEEERQRGNFPDRFSGHQFPNYSSELNVNALLLGDSALYLCASSSQAGGGNEQFFGPGTRLTVL.

This clonotype was counted ten times or more. J is TRBJ2-1 and V is TRBV7-9; the match to TRBD2 covers 7 bases. The length of the CDR3 is 16 residues. Germline V gives CDR1 SEHNR, CDR2 FQNEAQ (reference sequence). V lost 5 bases, J lost 5 bases, and 12 bases stayed unmatched. The CDR3 spells CASSPPGLAENNEQFF. The CDR3 bases are TGTGCCAGCAGCCCCCCGGGGCTAGCGGAGAACAATGAGCAGTTCTTC. Together with reference TRBV7-9 and TRBJ2-1, the CDR3 gives the full variable domain: DTGVSQNPRHKITKRGQNVTFRCDPISEHNRLYWYRQTLGQGPEFLTYFQNEAQLEKSRLLSDRFSAERPKGSFSTLEIQRTEQGDSAMYLCASSPPGLAENNEQFFGPGTRLTVL.

This clonotype has at least ten counts. The CDR3 loop reads CASSYGTAPLEAFF. The DNA for the CDR3 is TGCGCCAGCAGCTACGGGACAGCCCCCTTGGAAGCTTTCTTT. V is TRBV5-1 and J is TRBJ1-1, with 7 bases lining up with TRBD1. The CDR3 totals 14 residues. Per the germline V gene, CDR1 is SGHRS and CDR2 is YFSETQ. Germline trimming cut 3 bases from V and 8 bases from J; bases unmatched to any gene: 10.

The table lists this clonotype with many counts. The chain recombines TRBV18 with TRBJ1-2, with TRBD1 matching 9 bases. Trimming removed 4 bases from V and 7 bases from J; junction bases left unmatched: 13. The germline V gene has CDR1 KGHSH and CDR2 LQKENI. The CDR3 covers 16 residues. The CDR3 DNA follows: TGTGCCAGCTCACTCACCCCCGGGACAGGGAGTGTTGGCTACACCTTC. Translating it yields CASSLTPGTGSVGYTF. Full variable domain (missing parts from reference TRBV18 and TRBJ1-2): NAGVMQNPRHLVRRRGQEARLRCSPMKGHSHVYWYRQLPEEGLKFMVYLQKENIIDESGMPKERFSAEFPKEGPSILRIQQVVRGDSAAYFCASSLTPGTGSVGYTFGSGTRLTVV.

This clonotype was detected many times. One junction end does not reproduce the germline sequence, and a read error may be involved. The J gene is TRBJ2-1, the V gene TRBV27, with no clear D. CDR1 is MNHEY, CDR2 SMNVEV, per germline (reference sequence). CDR3 size: 11 residues. CDR3 bases: TGTGCCAGCAGTTCCTCCAATGAGCAGTTCTTC. Translating it yields CASSSSNEQFF.

This clonotype appeared many times. The chain has TRBV30 and TRBJ2-3, with TRBD1 identical over 7 bases. This CDR3 has 14 amino acids. CDR1 is GTSNPN and CDR2 is SVGIG in the germline V gene (reference sequence). The V segment lost 3 bases and the J segment 0 bases; nucleotides outside the gene matches: 3. This CDR3 is CAWRATGSTDTQYF. In DNA form, the CDR3 reads TGTGCCTGGAGAGCGACAGGGAGCACAGATACGCAGTATTTT.

This clonotype was observed a few times. A much larger clonotype is one base distant, so this may be a read error. The missing conserved phenylalanine or tryptophan at the end of this CDR3 makes a read error likely. The V gene is TRBV4-3, the J gene TRBJ1-1; D is unclear. V was cut by 4 bases and J by 1 base, with 13 bases left in between. The germline V gene has CDR1 LGHNA and CDR2 YSLEER. This CDR3 has 15 residues. This chain's CDR3 is CASSPSPGSNTEAFL. The CDR3 coding sequence is TGCGCCAGCAGCCCCTCGCCGGGGTCGAACACTGAAGCTTTCCTT.

As concerns this clonotype: Given a much more abundant clone one base away, this may be a read error. The chain joins TRBV4-1 to TRBJ2-4, with D possibly called TRBD1 or TRBD2 (5 bases each). V was shortened by 1 base and J by 2 bases, with 18 bases between the two germline ends. CDR3 length: 18 residues. CDR1 and CDR2 (germline): MGHRA, YSYEKL. The CDR3 is CASSQGPAAGWSKNIQYF. DNA of the CDR3: TGCGCCAGCAGCCAAGGCCCAGCGGCAGGGTGGTCCAAAAACATTCAGTACTTC.

CDR3 bases: TGTGCCAGCAGGCCCACGGCGGGAGCGAAAGATACGCAGTATTTT. Encoded protein: CASRPTAGAKDTQYF. The rearrangement joins TRBV12-3 or TRBV12-4 to TRBJ2-3, with 7 bases aligning to TRBD2. The V gene end was trimmed by 6 bases and the J gene end by 5 bases; junction bases not matched to a gene: 11. This CDR3 has 15 amino acids.

There are many counts of this clonotype. The rearrangement uses TRBV5-1 and TRBJ2-1; 10 bases are a match to TRBD2. With V trimmed by 0 bases and J by 6 bases, 6 bases remained unmatched. The CDR3 is 16 amino acids. CDR1 SGHRS and CDR2 YFSETQ come from the germline V gene. Here the CDR3 reads CASSLASSGRANEQFF. In nucleotides, the CDR3 is TGCGCCAGCAGCTTGGCATCTAGCGGGAGAGCCAATGAGCAGTTCTTC.

There are many counts of this clonotype. This chain joins TRBV6-5 and TRBJ2-4, with D perhaps TRBD2 (5 bases). V was clipped by 8 bases and J by 3 bases, with 14 bases between them. CDR3 length: 14 amino acids. CDR1 is MNHEY, CDR2 SVGAGI, per germline. This CDR3 reads CASSDPGGKNIQYF. As DNA, the CDR3 is TGTGCCAGCTCGGACCCCGGAGGCAAAAACATTCAGTACTTC.

This clonotype appeared many times. This chain connects TRBV19 to TRBJ2-5; D possibly corresponds to TRBD2 (5 bases). V dropped 6 bases and J dropped 4 bases, with 15 bases sitting between them. The V gene's germline CDR1 is LNHDA and CDR2 SQIVND (reference sequence). The CDR3 length is 14 residues. The CDR3 reads CASSPVGVGETQYF. The CDR3 nucleotides are TGTGCCAGTAGCCCGGTGGGAGTCGGAGAGACCCAGTACTTC. Supplemented by reference TRBV19 and TRBJ2-5, the full variable domain reads DGGITQSPKYLFRKEGQNVTLSCEQNLNHDAMYWYRQDPGQGLRLIYYSQIVNDFQKGDIAEGYSVSREKKESFPLTVTSAQKNPTAFYLCASSPVGVGETQYFGPGTRLLVL.

This clonotype was observed many times. The rearrangement uses TRBV5-6 and TRBJ2-1, with 10 bases identical to TRBD1. This CDR3 region has 15 residues. Germline V lookup: CDR1 SGHDT, CDR2 YYEEEE. The junction had 6 bases not matched to a gene; V was cut back by 1 base and J by 8 bases. The CDR3 nucleotides are TGTGCCAGCAGCTTGCTTGGGACAGGGGTCGATGAGCAGTTCTTC. It yields the protein CASSLLGTGVDEQFF.

This clonotype was detected many times. The rearrangement uses TRBV20-1 and TRBJ2-3; 11 bases map to TRBD2. With V trimmed by 2 bases and J by 6 bases, 7 bases remained unmatched. Germline-derived CDR1 and CDR2 are DFQATT and SNEGSKA (reference sequence). This CDR3 is 15 amino acids long. CDR3 region: CSARSGLAVKDTQYF. The CDR3 bases are TGCAGTGCTAGATCGGGACTAGCGGTGAAGGATACGCAGTATTTT.

As for this clonotype: This may arise from a read error, as a much more abundant clone is one base away. The chain employs TRBV12-3 or TRBV12-4 and TRBJ2-7; maybe TRBD1 (6 bases). The CDR3 consists of 14 residues. V was clipped by 3 bases and J by 2 bases, with 11 bases between them. CDR3 coding DNA: TGTGCCAGCAGTTTGGGGGCAGGTCCCTACGAGCAGTACTTC. It yields the protein CASSLGAGPYEQYF.

As regards this clonotype: A much larger clone lies a single base off, so this may be a read error. This chain connects TRBV19 to TRBJ1-5; D call uncertain. The CDR3 is 15 residues long. Trimming left V 3 bases short and J 6 bases short, with 15 bases between. Germline V gene data show CDR1 as LNHDA and CDR2 as SQIVND (reference sequence). The CDR3 DNA reads as TGTGCCAGTAGTATCGGGCGGCACTCCATTCAGCCCCAGCATTTT. This gives the protein CASSIGRHSIQPQHF.

There are many counts of this clonotype. The rearrangement links TRBV4-2 to TRBJ1-1, with D possibly being TRBD1 (5 bases). The germline V gene encodes CDR1 LGHNA and CDR2 YNFKEQ. V was trimmed by 0 bases and J by 0 bases, leaving 14 bases between them. The CDR3 is 17 amino acids. The CDR3 DNA follows: TGTGCCAGCAGCCAAGATTGGGGTCAGGGAATGAACACTGAAGCTTTCTTT. It specifies CASSQDWGQGMNTEAFF.